A selection of T cell receptor beta chains follows, all from one sample in a study of T cell repertoires in aging, cancer and after chemotherapy. TCRdb itself ran the multiplex PCR reads through MiXCR, one entry per CDR3 protein. The sample contains nearly 11,000 distinct CDR3 sequences, roughly 42% of which appear only once. Input material: blood. The source of these receptors is a human donor in good health. Each CDR3 is given with its conserved first and last residue. A D gene is named only where the DNA matches it firmly. Clone size is not always given. Where it is, it says once, few, many or a class for expanded clones.

size	V	D	J	CDR3	DNA
few	TRBV19	NA	TRBJ2-4	CACEVGFGIQYF	TGTGCATGTGAAGTGGGATTTGGCATTCAGTACTTC
NA	TRBV7-9	NA	TRBJ2-1	CASSPRGGSAYNEQFF	TGTGCCAGCAGCCCTCGTGGGGGGTCGGCCTACAATGAGCAGTTCTTC
few	TRBV7-9	NA	TRBJ1-5	CASSFDTLATQHF	TGTGCCAGCAGCTTTGACACCCTAGCGACCCAGCATTTT
NA	TRBV10-3	NA	TRBJ2-3	CAISERDPDTQYF	TGTGCCATCAGTGAGCGGGACCCAGATACGCAGTATTTT
medium-sized	TRBV29-1	NA	TRBJ1-2	CSANMAGGGYGYTF	TGCAGCGCAAATATGGCAGGAGGGGGATATGGCTACACCTTC
NA	TRBV27	NA	TRBJ1-1	CASSLGRGTEAFF	TGTGCCAGCAGCCTAGGGCGGGGGACTGAAGCTTTCTTT
few	TRBV20-1	TRBD2	TRBJ2-5	CSARGSGSGETQYF	TGCAGTGCTAGAGGTAGCGGGAGCGGAGAGACCCAGTACTTC
once	TRBV30	NA	TRBJ1-1	CAWNFGQEAFF	TGTGCCTGGAACTTTGGCCAGGAAGCTTTCTTT
few	TRBV7-2	TRBD2	TRBJ2-7	CASSPRGLASFEQYF	TGTGCCAGCAGCCCTCGCGGACTAGCGAGCTTCGAGCAGTACTTC
NA	TRBV5-4	TRBD1	TRBJ1-2	CASSFQGANYGYTF	TGTGCCAGCAGCTTCCAGGGGGCTAACTATGGCTACACCTTC
few	TRBV6-1	NA	TRBJ2-7	CASSEAWRYF	TGTGCCAGCAGTGAAGCCTGGCGGTACTTC
NA	TRBV28	NA	TRBJ1-2	CASRNQGYGYTF	TGTGCCAGCAGGAATCAGGGCTATGGCTACACCTTC
NA	TRBV30	NA	TRBJ1-2	CAWRRDSYGYTF	TGTGCCTGGAGACGGGATTCCTATGGCTACACCTTC
few	TRBV12-3/TRBV12-4	NA	TRBJ1-5	CASTRGGGQPQHF	TGTGCCAGCACCCGGGGGGGCGGGCAGCCCCAGCATTTT
NA	TRBV6-5	NA	TRBJ1-2	CASSYSTGDETFNYGYTF	TGTGCCAGCAGTTACTCGACGGGGGATGAGACCTTTAACTATGGCTACACCTTC
few	TRBV12-3/TRBV12-4	TRBD1	TRBJ2-3	CASRAGQGTDTQYF	TGTGCCAGTCGAGCGGGACAGGGGACAGATACGCAGTATTTT
NA	TRBV14	NA	TRBJ2-7	CASRAGNFHEQYF	TGTGCCAGCAGGGCAGGGAACTTCCACGAGCAGTACTTC
NA	TRBV29-1	TRBD2	TRBJ2-5	CSGGTSGQETQYF	TGCAGCGGGGGGACTAGCGGTCAAGAGACCCAGTACTTC
NA	TRBV7-4	NA	TRBJ1-6	CASSLSGYNSPLHF	TGTGCCAGCAGCTTATCAGGGTATAATTCACCCCTCCACTTT
NA	TRBV24-1	TRBD2	TRBJ2-3	CATSEHFTWTSGSVMGTDTQYF	TGTGCCACCAGTGAGCACTTCACTTGGACTAGCGGGAGTGTGATGGGCACAGATACGCAGTATTTT
NA	TRBV11-2	TRBD1	TRBJ2-7	CASSRDRGSSYEQYF	TGTGCCAGCAGCAGAGACAGGGGGAGCTCCTACGAGCAGTACTTC
few	TRBV10-3	TRBD1	TRBJ2-2	CAISGGGGGTGELFF	TGTGCCATCAGTGGAGGGGGCGGAGGCACCGGGGAGCTGTTTTTT
NA	TRBV20-1	TRBD1	TRBJ2-2	CSARDRVRTAGELFF	TGCAGTGCCAGGGACAGGGTCCGAACGGCCGGGGAGCTGTTTTTT
few	TRBV7-6	NA	TRBJ2-3	CASSLDRLGTQYF	TGTGCCAGCAGCTTAGATAGACTCGGGACGCAGTATTTT
NA	TRBV7-2	TRBD1	TRBJ1-6	CASSPGTGRALHF	TGTGCCAGCAGCCCGGGGACAGGGCGGGCCCTCCACTTT
NA	TRBV12-3/TRBV12-4	NA	TRBJ1-4	CASREIGGRCEKLFF	TGTGCCAGCAGGGAAATAGGGGGAAGATGTGAAAAACTGTTTTTT
once	TRBV6-1	NA	TRBJ2-5	CASTDSKETQYF	TGTGCCAGCACCGACAGCAAAGAGACCCAGTACTTC
NA	TRBV20-1	TRBD2	TRBJ2-7	CSAGTSGSYEQYF	TGCAGTGCCGGGACTAGCGGGTCCTACGAGCAGTACTTC
NA	TRBV7-3	NA	TRBJ1-5	CASSPNQGRTQPQHF	TGTGCCAGCAGCCCTAACCAGGGCCGCACTCAGCCCCAGCATTTT
NA	TRBV6-1	NA	TRBJ1-2	CASTPRQIEIKYGYTF	TGTGCCAGCACCCCGAGGCAGATAGAAATTAAGTATGGCTACACCTTC
NA	TRBV10-3	NA	TRBJ2-2	CAITSTVLGSGELFF	TGTGCCATCACCAGCACGGTCTTGGGCTCCGGGGAGCTGTTTTTT
NA	TRBV7-2	TRBD1	TRBJ1-5	CASSPDRDQPQHF	TGTGCCAGCTCCCCCGACAGGGACCAGCCCCAGCATTTT
NA	TRBV29-1	TRBD1	TRBJ2-5	CSVEEPDRGWENQYF	TGCAGCGTTGAAGAACCGGACAGGGGGTGGGAGAACCAGTACTTC
NA	TRBV20-1	TRBD2	TRBJ2-7	CSAPWRASGGSSYEQYF	TGCAGTGCTCCCTGGCGAGCTAGCGGGGGCTCCTCCTACGAGCAGTACTTC
NA	TRBV20-1	TRBD1	TRBJ2-1	CSATEITGEGNEQFF	TGCAGTGCTACAGAGATAACAGGGGAAGGCAATGAGCAGTTCTTC
once	TRBV4-3	TRBD1	TRBJ2-3	CASSWPPGQSTDTQYF	TGCGCCAGCAGCTGGCCTCCGGGACAGAGCACAGATACGCAGTATTTT
few	TRBV7-2	TRBD1	TRBJ2-7	CASSLSGQGAYEQYF	TGTGCCAGCAGCTTGTCCGGACAGGGAGCCTACGAGCAGTACTTC
few	TRBV19	NA	TRBJ1-5	CASREYYSNQPQHF	TGTGCCAGTAGAGAGTATTATAGCAATCAGCCCCAGCATTTT
NA	TRBV5-1	NA	TRBJ2-3	CASSLAYTTDTQYF	TGCGCCAGCAGCTTGGCCTACACCACAGATACGCAGTATTTT
NA	TRBV6-2/TRBV6-3	NA	TRBJ2-7	CASSDSYEQYF	TGTGCCAGCAGTGACTCCTACGAGCAGTACTTC
few	TRBV6-5	TRBD1	TRBJ2-7	CASSYRDRGHYEQYF	TGTGCCAGCAGCTACCGGGACAGGGGCCACTACGAGCAGTACTTC
few	TRBV29-1	TRBD2	TRBJ2-3	CSVVGNSGDTQYF	TGCAGCGTTGTAGGAAATAGCGGGGATACGCAGTATTTT
few	TRBV4-3	TRBD2	TRBJ2-3	CASSQDLAGGTDTQYF	TGCGCCAGCAGCCAAGACCTAGCGGGAGGGACAGATACGCAGTATTTT
NA	TRBV13	NA	TRBJ1-3	CASSLLRGEGNTIYF	TGTGCCAGCAGCTTACTTAGGGGTGAGGGAAACACCATATATTTT
NA	TRBV19	NA	TRBJ2-2	CASYQLGGARIGELFF	TGTGCCAGCTATCAGCTTGGGGGGGCGCGTATCGGGGAGCTGTTTTTT
NA	TRBV15	NA	TRBJ1-5	CATSRETTNQPQHF	TGTGCCACCAGCAGAGAAACTACAAATCAGCCCCAGCATTTT
NA	TRBV6-6	NA	TRBJ1-2	CASTTDLYGYTF	TGTGCCAGCACGACGGACCTCTATGGCTACACCTTC
NA	TRBV7-9	NA	TRBJ2-7	CASSREAESSYEQYF	TGTGCCAGCAGCCGAGAGGCCGAGAGCTCCTACGAGCAGTACTTC
few	TRBV5-6	NA	TRBJ1-2	CASTRELYGYTF	TGTGCCAGCACCCGAGAGCTCTATGGCTACACCTTC